The rows below give T cell receptor beta chains drawn from one sample of a study of cytomegalovirus exposure and HLA in healthy donors. Clones were read by immunoSEQ multiplex PCR, and TCRdb kept only the in-frame ones, dropping some. The sample shows roughly 200,000 clones, around 80% of them seen only once. Sequenced input: PBMCs. Receptor source: a woman between 25 and 40 years old in good health and CMV-seropositive. Each CDR3 is given with its conserved first and last residue.

V: TRBV23-1; CDR3: CASSQLSPNRQAPNQPQHF
V: TRBV2; CDR3: CASSESALSGGQETQYF
V: TRBV7-6; CDR3: CASSLAGGGKVNEQFF
V: TRBV7-6; CDR3: CASSLLLSQTHTQYF
V: TRBV7-8; CDR3: CASSSRTGGNPGYYGQPQHF
V: TRBV10-1; CDR3: CASSESGLPYEQYF
V: TRBV5-1; CDR3: CASSPAGTTYNEQFF
V: TRBV30; CDR3: CAWTGRGVYYTF
V: TRBV11-2; CDR3: CASSTTGKLGQPQHF
V: TRBV2; CDR3: CASSEDSYREQFF
V: TRBV30; CDR3: CAWRGRGNTEAFF
V: TRBV18; CDR3: CASSPYGRSTGELFF
V: TRBV9; CDR3: CASSAGPGGAEAFF
V: TRBV6-1; CDR3: CASSTGVSPEAFF
V: TRBV18; CDR3: CASSPPGGADTQYF
V: TRBV25-1; CDR3: CASSEHGQAYSGNTIYF
V: TRBV14; CDR3: CASSQIAGTNYGYTF
V: TRBV19; CDR3: CASRRDGSSYEQYF
V: TRBV6-5; CDR3: CASTSGRNYGYTF
V: TRBV7-9; CDR3: CASSLLSVRVNTEAFF
V: TRBV9; CDR3: CASSVGWQGNTGELFF
V: TRBV4-3; CDR3: CASSQEWASGSEGELFF
V: TRBV4-2; CDR3: CASSQLNRMRGGDTQYF
V: TRBV19; CDR3: CASSKDRWNTEAFF
V: TRBV27; CDR3: CASSFSLPGGGGEQYF
V: TRBV2; CDR3: CASRFRGSSDEQYF
V: TRBV4-2; CDR3: CASSPGQYTEAFF
V: TRBV7-2; CDR3: CASSLRGGQGREKLFF
V: TRBV11-2; CDR3: CASSLRGGGEQFF
V: TRBV18; CDR3: CASSPDREAVQYF
V: TRBV11-2; CDR3: CASSLEGQGSYEQYF
V: TRBV5-1; CDR3: CASSLMPGGEGEAFF
V: TRBV5-4; CDR3: CASSFTGLTTEAFF
V: TRBV4-3; CDR3: CASSQDIGNTIYF
V: TRBV7-6; CDR3: CASSLRGINEKLFF
V: TRBV29-1; CDR3: CSVGRTTEETQYF
V: TRBV4-3; CDR3: CASSQDGTGVYEQYF
V: TRBV1; CDR3: CTSSQGVRMTGYDQPQHF
V: TRBV27; CDR3: CASSSGQDLREQYF
V: TRBV14; CDR3: CASSQQEVSEQYF
V: TRBV5-1; CDR3: CASSLEAGNEQFF
V: TRBV4-1; CDR3: CASSQDPPSRVGQETQYF
V: TRBV11-3; CDR3: CASSLRLAGNTGELFF
V: TRBV4-2; CDR3: CASRLGSGSEKLFF
V: TRBV7-2; CDR3: CASSFGQGQIYEQYF
V: TRBV7-9; CDR3: CASSPVNQPQHF
V: TRBV5-6; CDR3: CASSLASGFTDTQYF
V: TRBV19; CDR3: CASSIDPSTRREQYF
V: TRBV7-8; CDR3: CASSLGYGTSGGMEQYF
V: TRBV6-5; CDR3: CASSNHRTGGNKQYF
V: TRBV4-1; CDR3: CASSPYAVDSYNEQFF
V: TRBV7-6; CDR3: CASSPPVSQGTGYTF
V: TRBV4-1; CDR3: CASSQVAGPTEAFF
V: TRBV27; CDR3: CASSLMGQGVYEQYF
V: TRBV27; CDR3: CASSTIQDLLPNQPQHF
V: TRBV5-1; CDR3: CASSLGFGTGSLGKSGYTF
V: TRBV4-1; CDR3: CASSPLLGGTQYF
V: TRBV7-2; CDR3: CASSFGTGFNEQFF